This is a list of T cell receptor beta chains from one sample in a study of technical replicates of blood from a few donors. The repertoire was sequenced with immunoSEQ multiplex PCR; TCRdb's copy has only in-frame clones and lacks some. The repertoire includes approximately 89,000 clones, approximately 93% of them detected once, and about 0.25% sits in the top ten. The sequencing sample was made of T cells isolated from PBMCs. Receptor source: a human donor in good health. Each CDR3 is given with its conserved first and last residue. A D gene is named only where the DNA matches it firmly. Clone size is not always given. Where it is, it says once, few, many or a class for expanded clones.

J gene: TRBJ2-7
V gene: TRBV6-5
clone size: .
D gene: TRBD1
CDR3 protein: CASSPHGDRVYEQYF
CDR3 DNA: TGTGCCAGCAGTCCTCACGGGGACAGGGTTTACGAGCAGTACTTC

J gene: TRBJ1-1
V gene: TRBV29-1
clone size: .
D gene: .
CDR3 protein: CSVDFQGLAFF
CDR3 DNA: TGCAGCGTTGACTTTCAGGGGCTGGCTTTCTTT

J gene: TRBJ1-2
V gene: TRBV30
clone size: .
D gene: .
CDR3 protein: CAWKRTLNYGYTF
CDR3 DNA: TGTGCCTGGAAAAGGACTCTTAACTATGGCTACACCTTC

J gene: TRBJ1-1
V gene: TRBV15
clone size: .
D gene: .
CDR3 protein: CATSRVGGEAFF
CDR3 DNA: TGTGCCACCAGCAGAGTAGGCGGGGAAGCTTTCTTT

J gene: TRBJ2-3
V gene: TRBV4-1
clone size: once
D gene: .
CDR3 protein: CASSQLDTNHIPTDTQYF
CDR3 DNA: TGCGCCAGCAGCCAGTTGGACACTAACCATATCCCCACAGATACGCAGTATTTT

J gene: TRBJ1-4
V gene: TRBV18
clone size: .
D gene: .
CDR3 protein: CASSLWPGGLEKLFF
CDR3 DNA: TGTGCCAGCTCACTATGGCCAGGCGGGCTTGAAAAACTGTTTTTT

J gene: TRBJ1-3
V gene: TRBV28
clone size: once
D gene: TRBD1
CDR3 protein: CASSLPGQGATGNTIYF
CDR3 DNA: TGTGCCAGCAGCCTTCCGGGACAGGGGGCTACTGGAAACACCATATATTTT

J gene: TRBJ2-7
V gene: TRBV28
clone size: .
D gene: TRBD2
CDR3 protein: CASSLRWLAGTDSYEQYF
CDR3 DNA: TGTGCCAGCAGTTTACGGTGGCTAGCGGGAACCGACTCCTACGAGCAGTACTTC

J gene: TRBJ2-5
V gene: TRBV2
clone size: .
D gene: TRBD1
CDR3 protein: CASDRVGETQYF
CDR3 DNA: TGTGCCAGTGACAGGGTGGGGGAGACCCAGTACTTC

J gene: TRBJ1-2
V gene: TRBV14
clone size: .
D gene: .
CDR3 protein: CASSQVEGETYGYTF
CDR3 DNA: TGTGCCAGCAGCCAAGTTGAGGGGGAGACCTATGGCTACACCTTC